This section outlines one TCR beta chain sequence together with its context. No antigen is known for it. Per-base qualities were not stored, and no clone one base away is much larger. Focal radiation therapy combined with CTLA-4 blockade (ipilimumab) was tested in patients with chemo-refractory metastatic non-small-cell lung cancer. This entry is derived from a study of radiotherapy plus CTLA-4 blockade in lung cancer listed by TCRdb under 2018. Concerning the study at large: Among the enrolled patients, roughly 19% had an objective response, and roughly 30% reached disease control. Broad study findings and their caveats: After treatment with radiotherapy and ipilimumab, TCR clones that came from tumors expanded in the peripheral blood. Early dynamic changes in blood T cell clones, together with increased serum interferon-beta after radiation, were reported as the strongest predictors of response.

Based on the germline V gene, the CDR1 and CDR2 sequences are SGHTA and FQGNSA. Trimming costs V 1 base and J 5 bases, and their ends lie 12 bases apart. From cysteine to valine, the CDR3 is 14 amino acids long. The entry retains the CDR3 DNA only, 42 bases that are in frame from base 1. Library preparation was by the immunoSEQ multiplex PCR assay. The source is immuneACCESS, and TCRdb retained only in-frame sequences with V and J called. Part of the clones is not carried over; for the studies checked, unresolved V genes explain less than half of this, and the remainder is unexplained. This sample is represented by tens of thousands of clones; about 80% of them were singletons. The ten largest clones add up to less than 9% of the sample.

The sequence derives from a human donor with non-small cell lung cancer who had stable disease on radiotherapy plus ipilimumab. The material was peripheral blood, obtained from a patient treated with radiotherapy plus ipilimumab. The chain is assembled from TRBV7-2 and TRBJ2-7; a tentative D call is TRBD2 (6 bases match). The bases are TGTGCCAGCAGCTTAGGTCGGGGGAAGGACGAGCAGTACGTC. This encodes CASSLGRGKDEQYV.